The 3 T cell receptor beta chains given below trace back to one sample, sequenced in a study of CD8+ T cells in alopecia areata. Following RNA extraction, reverse transcription yielded cDNA that acted as the sequencing template. TCRdb keeps only in-frame clones here, not all; method: immunoSEQ multiplex PCR. The sample carries 110,000 to 150,000 clones, 54% recorded once. Treatment reported: oral pan-JAK inhibitor, 5-10 mg twice daily. Sequenced material: CD8+ T cells sorted from blood, taken at week 4, from a patient treated with tofacitinib. Receptors originate from a human donor with alopecia areata.

The chain employs TRBV5-4 and TRBJ1-1; D perhaps matches TRBD1 (5 bases). Germline V CDR1 and CDR2: SGHNT, YYREEE (reference sequence). V was shortened by 6 bases and J by 0 bases, with 12 bases between the two germline ends. The CDR3 sequence is 14 residues long. This CDR3 is CASNPGRLNTEAFF. CDR3 bases: TGTGCCAGCAACCCAGGGAGATTGAACACTGAAGCTTTCTTT.

CDR3 DNA sequence: TGCAGCGTCATGGGACAGGTTTCCTACGAGCAGTACTTC. Its translation is CSVMGQVSYEQYF. V and J are TRBV29-1 and TRBJ2-7; 8 nucleotides align to TRBD1. The CDR3 runs 13 residues. The V gene's germline CDR1 is SQVTM and CDR2 ANQGSEA. V trimming: 6 bases; J trimming: 1 base; junction bases outside the gene matches: 5.

This clone is a singleton in its sample. The V gene is TRBV13, the J gene TRBJ1-1; D not resolved. The CDR3 contains 14 residues. Trimming left V 6 bases short and J 5 bases short, with 16 bases between. Germline CDR1 and CDR2: PRHDT and FYEKMQ (reference sequence). The CDR3, as DNA: TGTGCCAGCAGGCTTGAGCCGGGTCGGACTGAAGCTTTCTTT. Translation gives CASRLEPGRTEAFF.